The clone carrying this TCR beta chain was found once. This sample was taken from a study of blood T cell repertoires in COVID-19. Study in general: Acute and convalescent COVID-19 samples came from the United States, Italy and Spain.

Some clones are missing from TCRdb's copy, which holds only in-frame ones; the method was immunoSEQ multiplex PCR. The repertoire consists of hundreds of thousands of clones, with 88% occurring once and the leading ten covering around 0.7%. This CDR3 is 14 amino acids long. Looked up from germline, CDR1 is LNHDA and CDR2 is SQIVND (reference sequence). Trimming took off 1 base at V and 2 bases at J, with 9 bases between the two ends. The chain joins TRBV19 to TRBJ2-7; D unclear. The TCR sequence derives from a human donor in a cohort sampled during active COVID-19. Specimen: peripheral blood. The CDR3 DNA follows: TGTGCCAGTAGTATAGCTGTATCAGCCTACGAGCAGTACTTC. Translation gives CASSIAVSAYEQYF. Full variable domain (missing parts from reference TRBV19 and TRBJ2-7): DGGITQSPKYLFRKEGQNVTLSCEQNLNHDAMYWYRQDPGQGLRLIYYSQIVNDFQKGDIAEGYSVSREKKESFPLTVTSAQKNPTAFYLCASSIAVSAYEQYFGPGTRLTVT.